A single sample is the source of the 15 T cell receptor beta chains below, sequenced in a study of blood T cells in healthy people across ages (dated by TCRdb to about 2015). Library prep was done by 5' RACE. The sequencer was an Illumina HiSeq 2500. A second PCR of roughly 6 to 11 cycles was run with a J-beta primer mix and a sample-barcoded 5' primer. TCRdb redid the processing of the public reads, applying fastp at Q25 and MiXCR, and retained in-frame beta chains. Duplicate CDR3 protein sequences are folded into a single record with the most common DNA and genes. A total of 1,300,000 or so distinct CDR3 sequences appear in this sample, 59% of them only once. The top ten hold over 5.5% of the sample. Sequencing used blood. These TCRs come from a man younger than 35 in good health.

V is TRBV6-1 and J is TRBJ2-7; the D is unclear. There are 14 residues in the CDR3. Trimming removed 0 bases at V and 6 bases at J, with 12 bases between. Germline-derived CDR1 and CDR2 are MNHNS and SASEGT. CDR3 sequence reads: CASSEAWLVGEQYF. CDR3 nucleotides: TGTGCCAGCAGTGAAGCTTGGTTGGTTGGCGAGCAGTACTTC.

The chain links TRBV14 to TRBJ2-7; 9 bases are a match to TRBD1. Unmatched junction bases numbered 4, after V lost 0 bases and J lost 4 bases. CDR3 length: 15 residues. CDR1 and CDR2 from the germline V gene are SGHDN and FVKESK. The CDR3 DNA is TGTGCCAGCAGCCAAGATTACGGACAGGGGTACGAGCAGTACTTC. This sequence encodes CASSQDYGQGYEQYF.

This clonotype was counted a few times. The chain is built from TRBV20-1 and TRBJ1-2; 8 nucleotides agree with TRBD1. The CDR3 contains 13 residues. After removal of 6 bases from V and 3 bases from J, the junction contained 6 bases not matched to a gene. The germline CDR1 and CDR2 sequences are DFQATT and SNEGSKA (reference sequence). CDR3 in DNA: TGCAGTGCCCGATACAGGGGGTACTATGGCTACACCTTC. Its protein is CSARYRGYYGYTF.

V gene TRBV9 combines with J gene TRBJ2-4, with 8 bases identical to TRBD2. The CDR3 runs to 17 residues. Trimming at V came to 3 bases and at J to 13 bases, leaving 21 bases not matched to a gene. The germline gives CDR1 SGDLS, CDR2 YYNGEE. The CDR3 sequence is CASSARPGRGLVNEQYF. In nucleotides, the CDR3 is TGTGCCAGCAGCGCACGGCCGGGGAGGGGACTAGTCAATGAGCAGTACTTC.

The J gene is TRBJ1-2, the V gene TRBV29-1; no clear D gene. Germline V gene data show CDR1 as SQVTM and CDR2 as ANQGSEA. With 3 bases removed from V and 4 bases from J, the gap between germline ends came to 12 bases. CDR3 length: 13 amino acids. CDR3 DNA: TGCAGCGTTGATGGGGTTGAGGGCTATGGCTACACCTTC. It yields the protein CSVDGVEGYGYTF.

V is TRBV6-2 or TRBV6-3 and J is TRBJ2-7; 8 bases fit TRBD2. CDR3 length: 14 residues. Germline lookup yields CDR1 MNHEY and CDR2 SVGEGT. J lost 3 bases, V lost 4 bases, and 5 bases had no gene match. CDR3 loop: CASSSVAGNYEQYF. The CDR3, as DNA: TGTGCCAGCAGTTCGGTAGCGGGAAACTACGAGCAGTACTTC.

This rearrangement joins TRBV2 to TRBJ2-7; D ambiguous. CDR1 and CDR2 (germline): SNHLY, FYNNEI. Trimming pared 7 bases from V and 2 bases from J, leaving 12 bases between. CDR3 length: 13 residues. CDR3 nucleotides: TGTGCCAGCATAGGTCGGGTCCCCTACGAGCAGTACTTC. This encodes CASIGRVPYEQYF.

The chain joins TRBV29-1 to TRBJ2-1, with 16 bases fitting TRBD2. CDR3 length: 16 amino acids. Germline V gene lookup returns CDR1 SQVTM and CDR2 ANQGSEA. Trimming cost V 7 bases and J 8 bases; bases outside gene matches: 11. The DNA for the CDR3 is TGCAGCGCCCGGGGACTAGCGGGAGGGAATTTCGATGAGCAGTTCTTC. This gives the protein CSARGLAGGNFDEQFF.

The V call is TRBV6-1, the J call TRBJ2-7, with D possibly matching TRBD2 (7 bases). CDR3 length equals 16 residues. The ends were cut back, 11 bases at V and 1 base at J, with 24 bases in the middle. The germline gives CDR1 MNHNS, CDR2 SASEGT. The chain's CDR3 is CAGSNQAGAVSYEQYF. In nucleotides, the CDR3 is TGTGCCGGATCAAATCAGGCGGGGGCCGTGTCCTACGAGCAGTACTTC.

The chain combines TRBV12-5 with TRBJ1-1; D not certain. Looked up from germline, CDR1 is LGHNT and CDR2 is FRNRAP. V gave up 5 bases and J gave up 10 bases, with 29 bases separating them. The length of the CDR3 is 17 residues. The DNA of the CDR3 is TGTGCTAGTGGTCAAGACTACCCTGGCGGACCAGAATTCGGAGCTTTCTTT. This sequence encodes CASGQDYPGGPEFGAFF.

This clonotype was detected only once. The chain joins TRBV10-1 to TRBJ2-1, with 12 bases lining up with TRBD1. Looked up from germline, CDR1 is WNHNN and CDR2 is SYGVQD (reference sequence). The CDR3 is made up of 16 amino acids. Trimming cost V 0 bases and J 9 bases; bases outside gene matches: 6. CDR3 sequence reads: CASSESPGQGACEQFF. CDR3 DNA sequence: TGCGCCAGCAGTGAGTCCCCGGGACAGGGGGCTTGTGAGCAGTTCTTC.

The chain couples TRBV20-1 to TRBJ2-5; 9 bases are shared with TRBD2. The CDR3 length is 13 residues. The J segment lost 1 base and the V segment lost 6 bases, leaving 3 bases of the junction unmatched. Germline V gene sequence: CDR1 DFQATT, CDR2 SNEGSKA (reference sequence). CDR3 in DNA: TGCAGTGCCTTGGGACTAGCCCAAGAGACCCAGTACTTC. This sequence encodes CSALGLAQETQYF.

The rearrangement links TRBV6-6 to TRBJ2-3; 9 positions match TRBD1. V gave up 2 bases and J gave up 3 bases; unmatched junction bases: 3. The V gene's germline CDR1 is MNHNY and CDR2 SVGAGI (reference sequence). The CDR3 covers 15 residues. CDR3 sequence: CASSYGGQGTDTQYF. In nucleotides, the CDR3 is TGTGCCAGCAGTTACGGGGGACAGGGAACAGATACGCAGTATTTT.

This chain uses TRBV12-3 or TRBV12-4 with TRBJ2-6; the match to TRBD1 covers 7 bases. Trimming cost V 7 bases and J 0 bases; bases outside gene matches: 9. CDR3 length equals 17 residues. CDR3 nucleotide sequence: TGTGCCAGCACATCGACAGGGACGAGCTCTGGGGCCAACGTCCTGACTTTC. This encodes CASTSTGTSSGANVLTF.

CDR3 protein: CSARDSGRANEQFF. CDR3 bases: TGCAGTGCTAGAGATAGCGGGAGAGCTAATGAGCAGTTCTTC. This chain joins TRBV20-1 and TRBJ2-1; 9 bases match TRBD2. The CDR3 contains 14 residues. V was pared by 0 bases and J by 7 bases, with 4 bases of the junction left unmatched. Per the germline V gene, CDR1 is DFQATT and CDR2 is SNEGSKA (reference sequence).